Each of the 25 T cell receptor beta chains below was sequenced from the same sample in a study of T cell repertoires in cytomegalovirus infection. TCRdb processed the reads anew with MiXCR; each CDR3 protein has one entry. The repertoire holds tens of thousands of distinct CDR3 sequences, with approximately 3.6% as singletons. The specimen was PBMCs. The receptors originated from a human donor in good health (CMV status not recorded). Some clones in this sample may be carry-over from other donors' samples.

This clonotype was seen at least ten times. V and J are TRBV6-2 or TRBV6-3 and TRBJ1-6, with a possible D match to TRBD1 (5 bases). Trimming pared 5 bases from V and 13 bases from J, leaving 15 bases between. The germline V gene has CDR1 MNHEY and CDR2 SVGEGT. The CDR3 is made up of 13 amino acids. CDR3 sequence: CASSRDRQSPLHF. The CDR3 DNA follows: TGTGCCAGCAGTCGGGACCGACAATCGCCCCTCCACTTT.

This clonotype has ten or more counts. This rearrangement joins TRBV7-2 to TRBJ1-6; D unclear. Germline loops: CDR1 SGHTA, CDR2 FQGNSA. The germline V and J ends were trimmed by 5 bases and 14 bases, with 13 bases remaining between them. The CDR3 spans 12 residues. The CDR3 region is CASSPQGESLHF. The DNA of the CDR3 is TGTGCCAGCAGCCCCCAAGGTGAATCCCTCCACTTT.

This clonotype was observed many times. This chain joins TRBV6-1 and TRBJ2-1, with a tentative D call TRBD1 (6 bases). Germline CDR1 is MNHNS and CDR2 is SASEGT. The CDR3 consists of 15 residues. The V end lost 6 bases, the J end lost 5 bases, and 17 bases lay between the germline ends. CDR3 sequence: CASSGDTNPNNEQFF. For the CDR3, the DNA is TGTGCCAGCAGCGGGGACACAAACCCAAACAATGAGCAGTTCTTC.

This clonotype was seen repeatedly, ten times or more. V gene TRBV4-1 combines with J gene TRBJ2-2; TRBD2 agrees at 9 bases. Germline V gene sequence: CDR1 MGHRA, CDR2 YSYEKL. V lost 6 bases to trimming and J lost 5 bases; unmatched junction nucleotides: 7. This CDR3 spans 15 amino acids. CDR3 bases: TGCGCCAGCAGGCCGGTCGCGGGAGGGACCGGGGAGCTGTTTTTT. Its protein is CASRPVAGGTGELFF.

In this sample, this clonotype turned up many times. The V gene is TRBV28, the J gene TRBJ2-2, with D possibly TRBD2 on 7 matching bases. The V end was cut by 10 bases, the J end by 1 base, with 25 bases between. Germline V gene sequence: CDR1 MDHEN, CDR2 SYDVKM. The CDR3 runs 18 residues. The CDR3 nucleotides are TGTGCCACTAAGAGTAGGGGGTGGACTAGTCGGAACACCGGGGAGCTGTTTTTT. This sequence encodes CATKSRGWTSRNTGELFF.

In its sample, this clonotype was seen many times. The chain's CDR3 is CATTVGQGGLDTQYF. The CDR3 region has the DNA TGTGCCACCACCGTGGGACAGGGGGGCCTAGATACGCAGTATTTT. The genes are TRBV15 and TRBJ2-3; 11 bases align to TRBD1. J was trimmed by 5 bases and V by 7 bases; bases with no gene match: 8. Germline V gene lookup returns CDR1 LNHNV and CDR2 YYDKDF (reference sequence). The CDR3 has 15 residues.

This clonotype was counted at least ten times. The rearrangement links TRBV28 to TRBJ2-2; 9 bases fit TRBD1. This CDR3 is 14 amino acids long. Germline-derived CDR1 and CDR2 are MDHEN and SYDVKM. Unmatched junction bases numbered 10, after V lost 11 bases and J lost 6 bases. This chain's CDR3 is CACYRTGASGELFF. CDR3 DNA: TGTGCCTGCTACCGGACAGGGGCTTCCGGGGAGCTGTTTTTT.

This clonotype has ten or more counts. The chain links TRBV5-6 to TRBJ2-7; the D gene is possibly TRBD1 (6 bases). Germline V gene data show CDR1 as SGHDT and CDR2 as YYEEEE. V lost 0 bases and J 3 bases, leaving 13 bases between the germline ends. This CDR3 is built from 15 residues. This chain's CDR3 is CASSLVGQKDYEQYF. As DNA, the CDR3 is TGTGCCAGCAGCTTGGTTGGACAGAAAGACTACGAGCAGTACTTC.

This clonotype appeared many times. This chain links TRBV29-1 with TRBJ2-1; perhaps TRBD2 as D (5 bases). CDR1 and CDR2 (germline): SQVTM, ANQGSEA. The CDR3 loop spans 13 amino acids. V was pared by 3 bases and J by 1 base, with 7 bases between. As DNA, the CDR3 is TGCAGCGTTGACGGGGTGTCCTACAATGAGCAGTTCTTC. Amino acids: CSVDGVSYNEQFF.

The table lists this clonotype with many counts. The V and J genes are TRBV7-2 and TRBJ2-7; D is unresolved. The V end was cut by 3 bases, the J end by 2 bases, with 14 bases between. The CDR3 spans 15 residues. Germline CDR1 SGHTA, CDR2 FQGNSA. CDR3 in DNA: TGTGCCAGCAGCTTCGGCGGCAAACTGACCTACGAGCAGTACTTC. Amino acids: CASSFGGKLTYEQYF.

This clonotype has at least ten counts. The chain recombines TRBV7-2 with TRBJ2-1; D is ambiguous. The CDR3 loop spans 9 amino acids. The V and J ends lost 11 bases and 10 bases respectively, with 9 bases between them. CDR1 and CDR2 (germline): SGHTA, FQGNSA. The CDR3 DNA follows: TGTGCCGCTGGGGTCGAGCAGTTCTTC. Translated: CAAGVEQFF.

This clonotype has ten or more counts. J is TRBJ2-4 and V is TRBV3-1, with 7 positions matching TRBD1. Germline V gene data show CDR1 as LGHDT and CDR2 as YNNKEL (reference sequence). There are 16 residues in the CDR3. V lost 4 bases, J lost 0 bases, and 6 bases stayed unmatched. The CDR3 reads CASSPGTALAKNIQYF. The CDR3, as DNA: TGTGCCAGCAGCCCTGGGACAGCTCTAGCCAAAAACATTCAGTACTTC.

This clonotype was counted many times. This chain joins TRBV12-3 or TRBV12-4 and TRBJ1-3; D remains unclear. V shed 3 bases and J shed 0 bases, with 12 bases lying between them. There are 16 residues in the CDR3. In DNA, the CDR3 is TGTGCCAGCAGTTTCGGCAGCGGGAGCTCTGGAAACACCATATATTTT. As protein: CASSFGSGSSGNTIYF.

This clonotype was observed many times. The chain carries TRBV7-3 and TRBJ2-5; D is possibly TRBD2 (5 bases). CDR3 length equals 13 residues. Germline CDR1 and CDR2: SGHTA and FQGTGA. V shed 5 bases and J shed 5 bases, with 12 bases lying between them. For the CDR3, the DNA is TGTGCCAGCAGCCCTGGACTTGCCGAGACCCAGTACTTC. This gives the protein CASSPGLAETQYF.

The table lists this clonotype with many counts. V usage is TRBV6-6 and J usage is TRBJ2-5, with TRBD1 matching 9 bases. The CDR3 totals 14 residues. Trimming removed 6 bases from V and 5 bases from J; junction bases left unmatched: 7. Looked up from germline, CDR1 is MNHNY and CDR2 is SVGAGI (reference sequence). The DNA for the CDR3 is TGTGCCAGCAGGGGGACAGGGCGAGGCGAGACCCAGTACTTC. Amino acids: CASRGTGRGETQYF.

This clonotype has just a few counts. The chain is built from TRBV7-2 and TRBJ2-5, with D hard to call. V shed 2 bases and J shed 7 bases, with 5 bases lying between them. The CDR3 spans 11 residues. The germline gives CDR1 SGHTA, CDR2 FQGNSA. The CDR3 reads CASSLSGTQYF. The DNA for the CDR3 is TGTGCCAGCAGCTTATCTGGGACCCAGTACTTC.

This clonotype was seen many times. The chain has TRBV19 and TRBJ2-1; D might be TRBD2 (6 bases). In germline, CDR1 is LNHDA, CDR2 SQIVND (reference sequence). The CDR3 spans 15 residues. The V end lost 4 bases, the J end lost 2 bases, and 12 bases lay between the germline ends. The CDR3 region is CASSRGGKPYNEQFF. The CDR3 region has the DNA TGTGCCAGTAGTAGGGGCGGGAAACCCTACAATGAGCAGTTCTTC.

This clonotype appeared many times. The chain couples TRBV7-2 to TRBJ2-7; TRBD2 might be the D (5 bases). CDR1 SGHTA and CDR2 FQGNSA come from the germline V gene. Trimming pared 3 bases from V and 5 bases from J, leaving 11 bases between. The CDR3 runs 13 residues. The CDR3: CASSFRDRNEQYF. The CDR3, as DNA: TGTGCCAGCAGCTTCCGGGATCGGAACGAGCAGTACTTC.

This clonotype has at least ten counts. In DNA form, the CDR3 reads TGTGCCAGCAGCCGACGGTACGAGCAGTACTTC. Its protein product is CASSRRYEQYF. V is TRBV28 and J is TRBJ2-7; the D is unclear. The CDR3 totals 11 residues. V was pared by 6 bases and J by 4 bases, with 7 bases between. The germline V gene has CDR1 MDHEN and CDR2 SYDVKM. The entire variable domain, with the rest obtained from reference TRBV28 and TRBJ2-7, is as follows: DVKVTQSSRYLVKRTGEKVFLECVQDMDHENMFWYRQDPGLGLRLIYFSYDVKMKEKGDIPEGYSVSREKKERFSLILESASTNQTSMYLCASSRRYEQYFGPGTRLTVT.

This clonotype was seen many times. The chain couples TRBV7-2 to TRBJ2-5; possible D gene TRBD1, 5 bases. Trimming took 6 bases from V and 1 from J, leaving 9 bases between them. The germline V gene has CDR1 SGHTA and CDR2 FQGNSA. The CDR3 is 13 amino acids. The CDR3 is CASSKGPQETQYF. The CDR3 DNA reads TGTGCCAGCAGTAAGGGGCCCCAAGAGACCCAGTACTTC.

Written as DNA, the CDR3 is TGCGCCAGCAGCCCTGGGCACTTATACACTGAAGCTTTCTTT. As protein: CASSPGHLYTEAFF. The chain couples TRBV4-1 to TRBJ1-1, with unresolved D. The CDR3 is 14 residues long. Germline CDR1 is MGHRA and CDR2 is YSYEKL. V was trimmed by 4 bases and J by 3 bases, leaving 12 bases between them.

This clonotype was recorded many times. The chain carries TRBV6-1 and TRBJ1-5; D is unresolved. CDR3 size: 11 residues. V lost 2 bases and J 4 bases, leaving 0 bases between the germline ends. CDR1 is MNHNS, CDR2 SASEGT, per germline. In DNA form, the CDR3 reads TGTGCCAGCAGTGAAAATCAGCCCCAGCATTTT. Its protein product is CASSENQPQHF.

Ten or more counts support this clonotype. The V and J genes are TRBV7-6 and TRBJ1-5; D call uncertain. Germline CDR1 reads SGHVS; CDR2 reads FNYEAQ. The CDR3 is 13 residues long. V shed 5 bases and J shed 1 base, with 6 bases lying between them. The CDR3 nucleotides read TGTGCCAGCAGCGCTCGGAGCAATCAGCCCCAGCATTTT. Protein: CASSARSNQPQHF.

This clonotype was seen at least ten times. This chain connects TRBV7-2 to TRBJ1-2, with 7 bases matching TRBD1. Germline V lookup: CDR1 SGHTA, CDR2 FQGNSA. V dropped 5 bases and J dropped 5; count of bases not matched to a gene: 8. The CDR3 consists of 14 residues. The CDR3 sequence: CASSIRQGLYGYTF. The CDR3 bases are TGTGCCAGCAGCATTCGACAGGGTTTGTATGGCTACACCTTC.

The CDR3 spells CASSSPSRLAKNIQYF. The CDR3 coding sequence is TGTGCCAGCAGCTCCCCTAGCCGTTTAGCCAAAAACATTCAGTACTTC. The rearrangement uses TRBV6-2 or TRBV6-3 and TRBJ2-4; TRBD2 might be the D (5 bases). The germline CDR1 and CDR2 sequences are MNHEY and SVGEGT. Trimming shortened V by 6 bases and J by 0 bases, and 15 bases separated the two germline ends. CDR3 size: 16 residues.